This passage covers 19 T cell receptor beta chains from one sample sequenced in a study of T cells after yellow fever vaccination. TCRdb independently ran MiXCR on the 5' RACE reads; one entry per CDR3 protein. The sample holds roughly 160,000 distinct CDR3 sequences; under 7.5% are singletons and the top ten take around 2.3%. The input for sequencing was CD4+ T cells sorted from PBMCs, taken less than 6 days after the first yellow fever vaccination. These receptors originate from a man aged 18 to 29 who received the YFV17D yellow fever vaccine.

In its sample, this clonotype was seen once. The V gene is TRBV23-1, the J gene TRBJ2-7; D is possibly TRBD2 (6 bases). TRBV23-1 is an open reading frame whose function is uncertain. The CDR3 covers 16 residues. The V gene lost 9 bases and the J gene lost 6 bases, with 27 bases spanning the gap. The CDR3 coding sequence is TGCGCCAGAGGGAGGTCAAGGACTCCGATTAACTCCGAGCAGTACTTC. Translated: CARGRSRTPINSEQYF.

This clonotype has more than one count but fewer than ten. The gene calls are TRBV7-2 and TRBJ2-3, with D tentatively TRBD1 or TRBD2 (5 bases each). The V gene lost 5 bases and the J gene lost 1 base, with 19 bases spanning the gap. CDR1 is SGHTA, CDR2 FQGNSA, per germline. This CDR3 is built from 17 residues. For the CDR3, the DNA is TGTGCCAGCAGCCGGTCGGGGACCCTGAGAGGCACAGATACGCAGTATTTT. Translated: CASSRSGTLRGTDTQYF.

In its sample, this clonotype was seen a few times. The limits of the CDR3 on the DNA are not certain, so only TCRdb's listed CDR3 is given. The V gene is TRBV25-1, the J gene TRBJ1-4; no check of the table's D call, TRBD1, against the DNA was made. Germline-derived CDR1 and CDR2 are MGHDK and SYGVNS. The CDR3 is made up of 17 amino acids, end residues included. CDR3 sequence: CASSSSGFRPGREKLFF.

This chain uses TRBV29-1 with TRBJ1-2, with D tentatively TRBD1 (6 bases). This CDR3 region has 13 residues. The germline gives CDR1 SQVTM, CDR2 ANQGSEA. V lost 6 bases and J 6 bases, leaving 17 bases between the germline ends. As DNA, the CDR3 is TGCAGCGTGGGACCAGGGAAGGGGGATGGCTACACCTTC. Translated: CSVGPGKGDGYTF.

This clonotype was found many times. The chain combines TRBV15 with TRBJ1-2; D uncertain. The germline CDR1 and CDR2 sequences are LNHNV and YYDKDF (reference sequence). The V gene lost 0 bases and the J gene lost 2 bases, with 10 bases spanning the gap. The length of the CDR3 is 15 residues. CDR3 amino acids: CATSRDLGNNYGYTF. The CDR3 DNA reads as TGTGCCACCAGCAGAGATCTCGGGAACAACTATGGCTACACCTTC.

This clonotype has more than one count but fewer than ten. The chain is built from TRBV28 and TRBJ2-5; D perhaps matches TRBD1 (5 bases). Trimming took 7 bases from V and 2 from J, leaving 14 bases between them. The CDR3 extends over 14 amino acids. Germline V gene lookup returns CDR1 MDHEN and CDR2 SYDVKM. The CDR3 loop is CASKLSTAQETQYF. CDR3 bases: TGTGCCAGCAAATTATCGACAGCTCAAGAGACCCAGTACTTC.

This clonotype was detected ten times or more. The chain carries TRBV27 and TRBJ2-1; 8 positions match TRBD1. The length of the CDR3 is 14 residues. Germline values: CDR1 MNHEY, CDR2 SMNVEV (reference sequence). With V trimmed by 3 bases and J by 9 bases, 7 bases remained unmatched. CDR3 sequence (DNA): TGTGCCAGCAGTTTTGCCAGGGGGCAGGGTGAGCAGTTCTTC. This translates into CASSFARGQGEQFF.

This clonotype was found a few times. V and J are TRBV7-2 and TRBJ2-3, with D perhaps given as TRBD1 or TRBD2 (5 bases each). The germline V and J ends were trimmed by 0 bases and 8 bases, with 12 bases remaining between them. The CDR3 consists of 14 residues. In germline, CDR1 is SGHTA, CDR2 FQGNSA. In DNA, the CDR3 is TGTGCCAGCAGCTTAGCGGGGGACGCAGGTACGCAGTATTTT. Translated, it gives CASSLAGDAGTQYF.

The CDR3 nucleotides read TGCAGTGCTAGAGATTTCGGGGGGCGCGGGTCACCCCTCCACTTT. It yields the protein CSARDFGGRGSPLHF. V gene TRBV20-1 combines with J gene TRBJ1-6; D might be TRBD1 (6 bases). Trimming took 0 bases from V and 10 from J, leaving 16 bases between them. Germline CDR1 is DFQATT and CDR2 is SNEGSKA (reference sequence). This CDR3 spans 15 amino acids.

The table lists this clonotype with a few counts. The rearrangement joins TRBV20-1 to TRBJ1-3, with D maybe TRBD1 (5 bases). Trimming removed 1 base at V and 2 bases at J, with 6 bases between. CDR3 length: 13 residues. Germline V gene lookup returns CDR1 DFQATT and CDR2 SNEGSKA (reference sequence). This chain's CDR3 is CSARAGPGNTIYF. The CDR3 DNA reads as TGCAGTGCTAGAGCGGGACCTGGAAACACCATATATTTT.

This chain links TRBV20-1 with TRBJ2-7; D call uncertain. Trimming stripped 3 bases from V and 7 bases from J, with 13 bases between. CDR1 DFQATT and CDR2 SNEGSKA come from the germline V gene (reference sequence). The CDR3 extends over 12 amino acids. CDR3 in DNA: TGCAGTGCTAGTTTTGGGCTAGGGGAGCAGTACGTC. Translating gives CSASFGLGEQYV.

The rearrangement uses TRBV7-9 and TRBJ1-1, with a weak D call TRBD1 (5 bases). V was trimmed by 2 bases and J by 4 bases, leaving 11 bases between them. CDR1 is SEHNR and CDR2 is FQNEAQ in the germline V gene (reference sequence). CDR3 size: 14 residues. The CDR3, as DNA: TGTGCCAGCAGCTTATCGGGGGGTCGCACTGAAGCTTTCTTT. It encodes CASSLSGGRTEAFF. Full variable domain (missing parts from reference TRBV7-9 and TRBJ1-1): DTGVSQNPRHKITKRGQNVTFRCDPISEHNRLYWYRQTLGQGPEFLTYFQNEAQLEKSRLLSDRFSAERPKGSFSTLEIQRTEQGDSAMYLCASSLSGGRTEAFFGQGTRLTVV.

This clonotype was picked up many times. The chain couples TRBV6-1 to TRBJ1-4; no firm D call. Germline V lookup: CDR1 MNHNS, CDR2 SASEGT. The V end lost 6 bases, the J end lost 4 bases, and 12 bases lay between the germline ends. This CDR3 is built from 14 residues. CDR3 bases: TGTGCCAGCAGGAAAGACCAGTTTAATGAAAAACTGTTTTTT. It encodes CASRKDQFNEKLFF.

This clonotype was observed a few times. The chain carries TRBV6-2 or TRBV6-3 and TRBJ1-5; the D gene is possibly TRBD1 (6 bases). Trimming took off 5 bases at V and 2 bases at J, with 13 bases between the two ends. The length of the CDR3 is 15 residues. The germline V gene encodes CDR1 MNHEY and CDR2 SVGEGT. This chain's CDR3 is CASSSTHRGNQPQHF. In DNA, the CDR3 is TGTGCCAGCAGTAGCACACACAGGGGCAATCAGCCCCAGCATTTT.

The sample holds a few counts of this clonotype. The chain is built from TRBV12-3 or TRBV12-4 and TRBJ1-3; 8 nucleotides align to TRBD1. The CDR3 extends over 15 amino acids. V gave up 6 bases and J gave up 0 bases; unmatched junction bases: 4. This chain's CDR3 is CASRATGGSGNTIYF. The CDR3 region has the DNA TGTGCCAGCAGGGCAACAGGGGGCTCTGGAAACACCATATATTTT.

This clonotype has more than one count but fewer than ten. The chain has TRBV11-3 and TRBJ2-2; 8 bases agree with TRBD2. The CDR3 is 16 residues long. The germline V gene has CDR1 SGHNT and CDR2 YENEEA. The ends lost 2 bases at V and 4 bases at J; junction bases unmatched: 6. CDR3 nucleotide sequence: TGTGCCAGCAGCTTACGCCGGGGGGGCGTCACCGGGGAGCTGTTTTTT. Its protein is CASSLRRGGVTGELFF.

The CDR3 here is CASSPWGGRTDTQYF. CDR3 in DNA: TGTGCCAGCAGCCCCTGGGGGGGGAGGACAGATACGCAGTATTTT. The chain links TRBV7-2 to TRBJ2-3; 7 nucleotides match TRBD2. Germline V gene data show CDR1 as SGHTA and CDR2 as FQGNSA. The CDR3 totals 15 residues. With 5 bases clipped from V and 3 bases from J, the junction kept 8 bases outside the gene matches.

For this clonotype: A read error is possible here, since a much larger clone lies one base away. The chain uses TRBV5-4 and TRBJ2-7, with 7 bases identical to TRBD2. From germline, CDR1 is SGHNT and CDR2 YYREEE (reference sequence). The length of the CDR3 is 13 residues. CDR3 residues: CASSLSGVYERYV. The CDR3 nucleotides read TGTGCCAGCAGCTTGAGCGGGGTCTACGAGCGGTACGTC.

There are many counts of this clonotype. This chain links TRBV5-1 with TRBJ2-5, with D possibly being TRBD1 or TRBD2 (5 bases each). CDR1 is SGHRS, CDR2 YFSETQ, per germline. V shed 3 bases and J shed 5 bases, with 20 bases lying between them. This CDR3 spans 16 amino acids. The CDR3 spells CASSYGRSGQGETQYF. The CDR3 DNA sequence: TGCGCCAGCAGCTACGGCAGGTCGGGGCAGGGTGAGACCCAGTACTTC. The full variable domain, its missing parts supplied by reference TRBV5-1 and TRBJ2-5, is KAGVTQTPRYLIKTRGQQVTLSCSPISGHRSVSWYQQTPGQGLQFLFEYFSETQRNKGNFPGRFSGRQFSNSRSEMNVSTLELGDSALYLCASSYGRSGQGETQYFGPGTRLLVL.